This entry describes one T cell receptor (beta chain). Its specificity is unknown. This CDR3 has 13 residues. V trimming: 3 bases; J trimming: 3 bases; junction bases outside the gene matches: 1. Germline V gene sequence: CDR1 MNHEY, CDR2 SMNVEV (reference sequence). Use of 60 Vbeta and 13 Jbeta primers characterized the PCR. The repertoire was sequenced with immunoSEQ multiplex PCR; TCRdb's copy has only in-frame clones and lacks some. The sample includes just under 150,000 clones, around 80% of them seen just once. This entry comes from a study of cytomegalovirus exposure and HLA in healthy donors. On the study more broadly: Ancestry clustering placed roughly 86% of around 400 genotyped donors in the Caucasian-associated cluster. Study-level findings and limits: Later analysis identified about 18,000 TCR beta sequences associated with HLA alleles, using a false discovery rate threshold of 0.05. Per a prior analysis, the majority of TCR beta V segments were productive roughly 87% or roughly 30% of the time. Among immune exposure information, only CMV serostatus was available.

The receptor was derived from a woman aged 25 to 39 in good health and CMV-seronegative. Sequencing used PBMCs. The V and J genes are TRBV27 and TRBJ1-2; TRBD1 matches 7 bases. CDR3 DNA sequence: TGTGCCAGCAGTTTTGGACAGGACTATGGCTACACCTTC. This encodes CASSFGQDYGYTF.